The sequence of this T cell receptor (beta chain) was determined in a study of cytomegalovirus exposure and HLA in healthy donors. Findings and caveats of the study: A reported reduction in N-insertions relative to the roughly 710-donor mean was seen in an Asian-associated ancestry cluster in a later analysis. In a later analysis, a missense DCLRE1C variant was linked to TCR beta V- and J-gene trimming. TCR beta sequences reportedly predicted the HLA-A and HLA-B alleles of most subjects accurately.

A note on this clone: Its antigen is unidentified.

Primers: 60 Vbeta forward and 13 Jbeta reverse. The repertoire was sequenced with immunoSEQ multiplex PCR; TCRdb's copy has only in-frame clones and lacks some. Here the sample table reports about 160,000 clones. Sequencing was performed on PBMCs. The sequence came from an older woman in good health and CMV-seronegative.

The CDR3 DNA is TGTGCCAGCATACGGGATAATGAAAAACTGTTTTTT. It codes for CASIRDNEKLFF. This chain links TRBV27 with TRBJ1-4, with unresolved D. V dropped 7 bases and J dropped 4 bases, with 7 bases sitting between them. CDR1 and CDR2 (germline): MNHEY, SMNVEV (reference sequence). This CDR3 comprises 12 residues. Filled out from reference TRBV27 and TRBJ1-4, the complete variable domain reads EAQVTQNPRYLITVTGKKLTVTCSQNMNHEYMSWYRQDPGLGLRQIYYSMNVEVTDKGDVPEGYKVSRKEKRNFPLILESPSPNQTSLYFCASIRDNEKLFFGSGTQLSVL.